This entry is about one T cell receptor beta chain. The sample belongs to a study of shared clonotypes between healthy human individuals. Study at large: CD4 naive cells filled three plates per donor, CD4 memory three, CD8 naive two and CD8 memory one.

Selected positively for CCR7 and CD45RO-negative, naive CD8 cells excluded terminally differentiated effector memory CD45RA+ cells. Every one of the donors was a Caucasian adult that lived in Nashville, Tennessee. Researchers ran the assay at a deep level. Study processing details: Because ImmunoSEQ provided only junction sequences with no quality scores, the filtering differed. Assay used: immunoSEQ multiplex PCR; TCRdb lists only in-frame clones, some missing. Clone size and the V and J calls come from that table; the DNA yielded D and trimming. The repertoire holds some 2 million clones, with around 96% as singletons. CDR1 is SGHRS and CDR2 is YFSETQ in the germline V gene. V gave up 0 bases and J gave up 7 bases, with 7 bases separating them. This CDR3 has 12 residues.

This TCR was sampled from a man aged 18 to 30 in good health. The chain employs TRBV5-1 and TRBJ1-2; D not resolved. Material: naive CD8+ T cells sorted from blood. The CDR3 nucleotides read TGCGCCAGCAGCTTGGTAGGAGCTGGCTACACCTTC. Amino acids: CASSLVGAGYTF.